The present T cell receptor (beta chain) was sequenced within a study of T-cell reconstitution after alpha-beta-depleted transplantation in children. This clonotype has just a few counts. The junction and the germline gene differ at one end; a read error may be behind it. This sample's TCRbeta library carried unique molecular identifier barcodes. TCRdb re-called the PCR reads with MiXCR, one entry per CDR3 protein. Of just over 350,000 distinct CDR3 sequences detected, approximately 12% appear once; the ten largest clones hold over 3.5%. This receptor was taken from a human donor who donated a stem cell graft to a child with Fanconi anemia. The sequenced sample was PBMCs, obtained from the stem cell graft.

Written as DNA, the CDR3 is TGTGCCAGCACCTTGGGGCTAGCGGCTCCGACCCAGCAGTTCTTC. The encoded protein is CASTLGLAAPTQQFF. The gene calls are TRBV5-6 and TRBJ2-1, with 7 positions matching TRBD2. Germline lookup yields CDR1 SGHDT and CDR2 YYEEEE. This CDR3 comprises 15 residues.